What follows are 25 T cell receptor beta chains derived from one specimen sequenced in a study of blood T cells in healthy people across ages. Through a sample-barcoded 5' primer and a J-beta primer mix, a second PCR was run for 7 to 11 cycles. TCRdb processed the 5' RACE reads anew with MiXCR; each CDR3 protein has one entry. Of fewer than 1,000,000 distinct CDR3 sequences listed, roughly 46% were seen once; the top ten hold 15% to 20%. The sequenced material came from blood. The source of these receptors is an elderly man in good health.

This clonotype was seen at least ten times. The rearrangement uses TRBV10-3 and TRBJ2-7, with 8 bases lining up with TRBD1. The V gene's germline CDR1 is ENHRY and CDR2 SYGVKD. The V and J ends lost 10 bases and 1 base, in that order; junction bases with no gene match: 9. CDR3 length: 14 residues. The CDR3 reads CATQGAMGSYEQYF. The CDR3 DNA reads as TGTGCCACCCAGGGGGCAATGGGATCCTACGAGCAGTACTTC.

Written as DNA, the CDR3 is TGTGCCAGCCGAATCGGGGACAGGGGTGGGGGCACTGAAGCTTTCTTT. Amino acids: CASRIGDRGGGTEAFF. This rearrangement joins TRBV27 to TRBJ1-1, with 10 bases that match TRBD1. The CDR3 sequence is 16 residues long. CDR1 is MNHEY and CDR2 is SMNVEV in the germline V gene (reference sequence). J was trimmed by 4 bases and V by 8 bases; bases with no gene match: 13.

This clonotype was detected only a few times. The V call is TRBV5-6, the J call TRBJ2-7; 8 bases align to TRBD1. TRBJ2-5 explains the end of the DNA better; the J call may be wrong. Germline lookup yields CDR1 SGHDT and CDR2 YYEEEE. The CDR3 spans 14 residues. CDR3 DNA sequence: TGTGCCAGCAGCTTGTGGGGACAGGAGGAGACCCAGTACTTC. Protein product: CASSLWGQEETQYF.

The V call is TRBV20-1, the J call TRBJ2-1, with TRBD2 identical over 8 bases. CDR3 length: 14 residues. Germline V CDR1 and CDR2: DFQATT, SNEGSKA (reference sequence). The junction had 4 bases not matched to a gene; V was cut back by 0 bases and J by 6 bases. The CDR3 here is CSAREGLVSNEQFF. The CDR3 DNA sequence: TGCAGTGCTAGAGAGGGACTAGTAAGCAATGAGCAGTTCTTC.

This clonotype was found once. A read error is possible here, since a much larger clone lies one base away. This chain connects TRBV4-3 to TRBJ2-3; weak D call: TRBD2 (6 bases). CDR1 is LGHNA, CDR2 YSLEER, per germline. The CDR3 consists of 16 residues. The V gene lost 0 bases and the J gene lost 0 bases, with 10 bases spanning the gap. The DNA of the CDR3 is TGCGCCAGCAGCCAAGATACCGGGGGTAGCACAGATACGCAGTATTTT. Translating gives CASSQDTGGSTDTQYF.

This chain uses TRBV19 with TRBJ1-6; TRBD1 is a possible D gene (6 bases). The CDR3 totals 14 residues. Trimming shortened V by 1 base and J by 10 bases, and 11 bases separated the two germline ends. In germline, CDR1 is LNHDA, CDR2 SQIVND (reference sequence). DNA of the CDR3: TGTGCCAGTAGTATAGCTGGGGGCGAATCACCCCTCCACTTT. This sequence encodes CASSIAGGESPLHF.

This clonotype was observed a handful of times. The CDR3 DNA reads as TGCGCCAGCAGCGTAGGTGACGGCGAATGGAACGCCCAGTACTTC. This gives the protein CASSVGDGEWNAQYF. This sequence joins TRBV5-1 and TRBJ2-5; D unclear. Looked up from germline, CDR1 is SGHRS and CDR2 is YFSETQ. The CDR3 spans 15 residues. Between the trimmed V and J ends, which lost 4 bases and 9 bases, there was a span of 22 bases.

This clonotype has just a few counts. The rearrangement links TRBV7-9 to TRBJ2-3; TRBD1 is a possible D gene (5 bases). In germline, CDR1 is SEHNR, CDR2 FQNEAQ (reference sequence). Trimming pared 0 bases from V and 4 bases from J, leaving 11 bases between. This CDR3 is built from 15 residues. The CDR3 is CASSLAQGRADTQYF. The CDR3 DNA sequence: TGTGCCAGCAGCTTAGCGCAGGGCAGGGCAGATACGCAGTATTTT.

The chain carries TRBV2 and TRBJ2-7; D is perhaps TRBD2 (5 bases). Trimming removed 8 bases from V and 1 base from J, with 18 bases in between. This CDR3 has 15 amino acids. Germline values: CDR1 SNHLY, CDR2 FYNNEI. Here the CDR3 DNA reads TGTGCCAGCTCCTCGAGTCGGACTGCTTCCTACGAGCAGTACTTC. Translated: CASSSSRTASYEQYF.

The J gene is TRBJ1-3, the V gene TRBV21-1. TRBV21-1 is listed as a pseudogene. The CDR3 extends over 16 amino acids. The CDR3 here is CASTTPAGNSGNTIYF. CDR3 in DNA: TGTGCCAGCACGACTCCCGCGGGAAACTCTGGAAACACCATATATTTT.

The V gene is TRBV28, the J gene TRBJ1-5; D is ambiguous. The CDR3 sequence is 15 residues long. The germline V gene has CDR1 MDHEN and CDR2 SYDVKM. V shed 5 bases and J shed 2 bases, with 13 bases lying between them. Here the CDR3 reads CASSVAWGGNQPQHF. The DNA for the CDR3 is TGTGCCAGCAGTGTGGCCTGGGGTGGCAATCAGCCCCAGCATTTT.

A single count supports this clonotype. The chain recombines TRBV30 with TRBJ1-1; a weak D match, TRBD1 (5 bases). V lost 0 bases, J lost 1 base, and 9 bases lay in between. CDR3 length: 14 amino acids. The germline gives CDR1 GTSNPN, CDR2 SVGIG (reference sequence). CDR3 residues: CAWSVGDRNTEAFF. As DNA, the CDR3 is TGTGCCTGGAGTGTTGGTGACAGGAACACTGAAGCTTTCTTT.

This clonotype was counted between two and nine times. The CDR3 nucleotides read TGCGCCAGCAGCCAAGATCTTGGGGGGACAGGGAGGGAAAAACTGTTTTTT. Translation: CASSQDLGGTGREKLFF. This rearrangement joins TRBV4-1 to TRBJ1-4; 9 bases are shared with TRBD1. Losses at the gene ends were 0 bases for V and 8 bases for J; bases not matched to a gene: 10. CDR3 length: 17 amino acids. Germline V CDR1 and CDR2: MGHRA, YSYEKL.

This clonotype was picked up many times. V gene TRBV20-1 combines with J gene TRBJ2-3, with D perhaps TRBD2 (6 bases). Germline assignment: CDR1 DFQATT and CDR2 SNEGSKA (reference sequence). The CDR3 has 12 amino acids. The V gene lost 5 bases and the J gene lost 6 bases, with 12 bases spanning the gap. The CDR3 sequence: CSARLDPDTQYF. As DNA, the CDR3 is TGCAGTGCTCGACTAGACCCGGATACGCAGTATTTT.

V usage is TRBV6-2 or TRBV6-3 and J usage is TRBJ2-3; tentative D call: TRBD2 (6 bases). The CDR3 consists of 14 residues. Trimming took 5 bases from V and 4 from J, leaving 13 bases between them. CDR1 MNHEY and CDR2 SVGEGT come from the germline V gene. The CDR3 DNA reads TGTGCCAGCAGTCGGACTATAACCGCAGATACGCAGTATTTT. Protein product: CASSRTITADTQYF.

J is TRBJ2-3 and V is TRBV5-4; D gene unclear. V gave up 3 bases and J gave up 0 bases, with 11 bases separating them. The CDR3 consists of 15 residues. The germline CDR1 and CDR2 sequences are SGHNT and YYREEE (reference sequence). In nucleotides, the CDR3 is TGTGCCAGCAGCTCCGACCCTACTAGCACAGATACGCAGTATTTT. It translates to CASSSDPTSTDTQYF.

The table lists this clonotype with many counts. This chain connects TRBV7-2 to TRBJ2-5; 9 nucleotides agree with TRBD2. The CDR3 length is 15 residues. The junction had 6 bases not matched to a gene; V was cut back by 2 bases and J by 5 bases. Germline loops: CDR1 SGHTA, CDR2 FQGNSA. CDR3: CASSLIAGGWETQYF. The CDR3, as DNA: TGTGCCAGCAGCTTAATCGCGGGAGGGTGGGAGACCCAGTACTTC.

This chain uses TRBV11-2 with TRBJ2-7; TRBD2 matches 9 bases. The J call may be incorrect, as the DNA end agrees better with TRBJ2-5. Looked up from germline, CDR1 is SGHAT and CDR2 is FQNNGV. The CDR3 is 16 residues long. This CDR3 is CASKRLAGPGQETQYF. CDR3 DNA: TGTGCCAGCAAGAGGCTAGCGGGGCCGGGGCAAGAGACCCAGTACTTC.

This clonotype was observed a few times. The gene calls are TRBV29-1 and TRBJ2-3; no clear D gene. CDR1 is SQVTM, CDR2 ANQGSEA, per germline. The V gene lost 4 bases and the J gene lost 0 bases, with 11 bases spanning the gap. This CDR3 region has 14 residues. The CDR3 loop is CSVGTTTSTDTQYF. CDR3 DNA sequence: TGCAGCGTTGGGACCACCACTAGCACAGATACGCAGTATTTT.

This clonotype was seen at least ten times. The chain employs TRBV20-1 and TRBJ2-1, with 10 positions matching TRBD1. The CDR3 spans 15 residues. Trimming at V came to 5 bases and at J to 6 bases, leaving 10 bases not matched to a gene. Germline-derived CDR1 and CDR2 are DFQATT and SNEGSKA (reference sequence). The CDR3 reads CSALPGTGVSNEQFF. The CDR3 DNA is TGCAGTGCTCTACCCGGGACAGGGGTTTCCAATGAGCAGTTCTTC.

This chain links TRBV7-6 with TRBJ2-1; 7 nucleotides match TRBD2. Trimming at V came to 0 bases and at J to 5 bases, leaving 4 bases not matched to a gene. CDR1 is SGHVS, CDR2 FNYEAQ, per germline. CDR3 length: 15 residues. CDR3 protein: CASSLAGLADNEQFF. Here the CDR3 DNA reads TGTGCCAGCAGCTTAGCAGGGCTAGCGGACAATGAGCAGTTCTTC.

The chain couples TRBV4-1 to TRBJ2-1; 9 bases agree with TRBD2. The V segment lost 0 bases and the J segment 0 bases; nucleotides outside the gene matches: 3. Germline CDR1 reads MGHRA; CDR2 reads YSYEKL. This CDR3 has 17 amino acids. The CDR3 sequence: CASSQELAGPSYNEQFF. DNA for the CDR3: TGCGCCAGCAGCCAAGAGCTAGCGGGGCCCTCCTACAATGAGCAGTTCTTC.

About this clonotype: Since a much larger clone is just one base distant, this may be a read error. This chain links TRBV29-1 with TRBJ2-1, with D perhaps TRBD1 or TRBD2 (5 bases each). The CDR3 runs 15 residues. Germline CDR1 is SQVTM and CDR2 is ANQGSEA. V lost 3 bases and J lost 5, with 17 bases in between. In nucleotides, the CDR3 is TGCAGCGTTGAGGGACCCGTCCTGGTCCACAATGAGCAGTTCTTC. This encodes CSVEGPVLVHNEQFF.

This chain joins TRBV5-5 and TRBJ2-7; 9 bases are shared with TRBD1. V lost 4 bases to trimming and J lost 3 bases; unmatched junction nucleotides: 8. Looked up from germline, CDR1 is SGHKS and CDR2 is YYEKEE (reference sequence). This CDR3 is 15 amino acids long. CDR3 sequence (DNA): TGTGCCAGCAGCCCGAGGACAGGGGTGGGCTACGAGCAGTACTTC. This gives the protein CASSPRTGVGYEQYF. Full variable domain (remainder filled in from reference TRBV5-5 and TRBJ2-7): DAGVTQSPTHLIKTRGQQVTLRCSPISGHKSVSWYQQVLGQGPQFIFQYYEKEERGRGNFPDRFSARQFPNYSSELNVNALLLGDSALYLCASSPRTGVGYEQYFGPGTRLTVT.

There are a few counts of this clonotype. V gene TRBV5-1 combines with J gene TRBJ2-3; 7 positions agree with TRBD2. The V and J ends lost 7 bases and 0 bases, in that order; junction bases with no gene match: 17. Germline assignment: CDR1 SGHRS and CDR2 YFSETQ. The CDR3 contains 18 residues. The CDR3 DNA reads as TGCGCCAGCGGCGGCCCTCGGATTCGGGGGGTTAGCACAGATACGCAGTATTTT. As protein: CASGGPRIRGVSTDTQYF.